In its sample, the clone carrying this T cell receptor (beta chain) was seen a few times. Antigen unknown. This specimen belongs to a study of regulatory T cells in long-lasting Graves disease. Investigators prepared the TCR beta libraries by applying iRepertoire HTBI primers and Arm-PCR of CDR3 regions. Using its own MiXCR run on the multiplex PCR reads, TCRdb lists one record per CDR3 protein. The sample yields about 660,000 distinct CDR3 sequences, around 32% seen once. Described time point: persistent/refractory GD, antithyroid drugs over 5 years with positive TRAb. The TCR library was made from RNA extracted from PBMCs. Diagnosis followed American Thyroid Association guidelines for Graves' disease. Findings and limits, study-wide: Less diverse TCR repertoires were seen in persistent Graves' patients than in newly diagnosed ones.

This CDR3 contains 13 residues. The V and J ends lost 3 bases and 7 bases respectively, with 11 bases between them. Germline-derived CDR1 and CDR2 are SGHRS and YFSETQ. This sequence joins TRBV5-1 and TRBJ1-5; D perhaps matches TRBD1 (6 bases). Sequences were derived from peripheral blood mononuclear cells (PBMCs), sampled when the disease was refractory, from a patient treated with antithyroid drugs. This sequence was found in a female donor with Graves disease. CDR3 bases: TGCGCCAGCAGCTACTCACAGGGCCAGCCCCAGCATTTT. This encodes CASSYSQGQPQHF.